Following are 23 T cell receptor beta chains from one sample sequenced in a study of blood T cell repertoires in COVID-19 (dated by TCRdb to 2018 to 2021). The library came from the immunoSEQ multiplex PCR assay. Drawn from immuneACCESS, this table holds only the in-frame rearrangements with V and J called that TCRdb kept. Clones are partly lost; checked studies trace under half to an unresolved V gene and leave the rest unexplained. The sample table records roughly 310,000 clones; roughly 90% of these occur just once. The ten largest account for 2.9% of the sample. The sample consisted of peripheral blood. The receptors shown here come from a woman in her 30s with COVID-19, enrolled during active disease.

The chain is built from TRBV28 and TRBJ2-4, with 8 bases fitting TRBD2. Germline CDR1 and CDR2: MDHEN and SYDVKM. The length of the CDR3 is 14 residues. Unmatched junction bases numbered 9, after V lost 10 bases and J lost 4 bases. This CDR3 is CAIGGGLGKNIQYF. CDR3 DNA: TGTGCCATCGGGGGGGGATTAGGGAAAAACATTCAGTACTTC.

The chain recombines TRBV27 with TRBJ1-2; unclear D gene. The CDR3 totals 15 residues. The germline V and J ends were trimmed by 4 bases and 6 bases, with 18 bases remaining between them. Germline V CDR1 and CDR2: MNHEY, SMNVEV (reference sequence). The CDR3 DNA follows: TGTGCCAGCAGTTCGCTCGGGGTCCCTACCAATGGCTACACCTTC. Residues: CASSSLGVPTNGYTF.

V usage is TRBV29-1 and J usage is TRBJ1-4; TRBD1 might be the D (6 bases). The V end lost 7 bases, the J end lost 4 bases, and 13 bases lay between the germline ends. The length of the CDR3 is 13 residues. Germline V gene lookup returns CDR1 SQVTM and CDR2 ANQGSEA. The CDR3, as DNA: TGCAGCGCGAACCGGGACAATAATGAAAAACTGTTTTTT. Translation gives CSANRDNNEKLFF.

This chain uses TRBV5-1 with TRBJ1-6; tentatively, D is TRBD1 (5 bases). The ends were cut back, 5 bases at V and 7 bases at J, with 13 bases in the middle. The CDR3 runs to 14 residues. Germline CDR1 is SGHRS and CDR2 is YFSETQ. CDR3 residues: CASRQAQGNSPLHF. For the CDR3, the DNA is TGCGCCAGCAGACAGGCCCAGGGAAATTCACCCCTCCACTTT.

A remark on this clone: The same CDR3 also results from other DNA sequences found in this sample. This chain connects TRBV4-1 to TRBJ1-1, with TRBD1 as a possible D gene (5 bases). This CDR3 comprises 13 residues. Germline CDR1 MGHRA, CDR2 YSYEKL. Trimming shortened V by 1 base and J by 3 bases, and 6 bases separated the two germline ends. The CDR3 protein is CASSQGRDTEAFF. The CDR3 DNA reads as TGCGCCAGCAGCCAAGGCAGGGACACTGAAGCTTTCTTT.

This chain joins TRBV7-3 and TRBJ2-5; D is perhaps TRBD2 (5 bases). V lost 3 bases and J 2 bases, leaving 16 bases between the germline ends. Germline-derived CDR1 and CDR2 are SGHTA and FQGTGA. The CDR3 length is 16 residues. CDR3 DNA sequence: TGTGCCAGCAGCTTCGGACTCCCTGGTGCACAAGAGACCCAGTACTTC. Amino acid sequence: CASSFGLPGAQETQYF.

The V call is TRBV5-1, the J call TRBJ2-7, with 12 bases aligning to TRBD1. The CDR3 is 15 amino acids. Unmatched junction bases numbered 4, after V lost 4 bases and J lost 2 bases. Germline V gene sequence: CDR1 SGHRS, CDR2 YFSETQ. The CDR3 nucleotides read TGCGCCAGCAGCGGTGGGACAGGGGGCCCCTACGAGCAGTACTTC. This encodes CASSGGTGGPYEQYF.

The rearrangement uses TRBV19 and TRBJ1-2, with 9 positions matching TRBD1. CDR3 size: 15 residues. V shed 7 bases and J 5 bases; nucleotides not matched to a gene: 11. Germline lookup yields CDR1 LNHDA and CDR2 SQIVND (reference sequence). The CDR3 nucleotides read TGTGCCAGTACCCTGGACAGGGGAAAGTCGTATGGCTACACCTTC. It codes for CASTLDRGKSYGYTF.

CDR3 in amino acids: CAWGDRNTEAFF. CDR3 coding DNA: TGTGCCTGGGGGGACAGGAACACTGAAGCTTTCTTT. This chain joins TRBV30 and TRBJ1-1; 7 positions match TRBD1. J lost 1 base, V lost 5 bases, and 1 base had no gene match. This CDR3 contains 12 residues. Germline CDR1 GTSNPN, CDR2 SVGIG (reference sequence).

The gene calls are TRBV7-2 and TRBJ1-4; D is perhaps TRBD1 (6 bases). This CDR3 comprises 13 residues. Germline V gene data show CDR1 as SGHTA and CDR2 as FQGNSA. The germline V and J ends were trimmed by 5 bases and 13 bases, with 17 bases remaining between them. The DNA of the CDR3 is TGTGCCAGCAGCCCGTCCCGAGGGGGGGTACTGTTTTTT. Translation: CASSPSRGGVLFF.

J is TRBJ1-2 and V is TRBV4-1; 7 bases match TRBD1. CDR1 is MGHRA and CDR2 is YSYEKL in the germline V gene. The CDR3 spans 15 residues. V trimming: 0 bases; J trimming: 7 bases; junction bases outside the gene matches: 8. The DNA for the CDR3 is TGCGCCAGCAGCCAAGATCCGGCAGGGGGAATTGGCTACACCTTC. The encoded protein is CASSQDPAGGIGYTF.

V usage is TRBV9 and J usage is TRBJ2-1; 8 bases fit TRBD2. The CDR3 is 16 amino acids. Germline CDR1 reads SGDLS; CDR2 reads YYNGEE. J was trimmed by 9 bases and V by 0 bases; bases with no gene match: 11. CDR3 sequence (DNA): TGTGCCAGCAGCGTAGTTGGACTAGCAGGAGGAGGTGAGCAGTTCTTC. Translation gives CASSVVGLAGGGEQFF. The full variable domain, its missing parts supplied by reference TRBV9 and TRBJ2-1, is DSGVTQTPKHLITATGQRVTLRCSPRSGDLSVYWYQQSLDQGLQFLIQYYNGEERAKGNILERFSAQQFPDLHSELNLSSLELGDSALYFCASSVVGLAGGGEQFFGPGTRLTVL.

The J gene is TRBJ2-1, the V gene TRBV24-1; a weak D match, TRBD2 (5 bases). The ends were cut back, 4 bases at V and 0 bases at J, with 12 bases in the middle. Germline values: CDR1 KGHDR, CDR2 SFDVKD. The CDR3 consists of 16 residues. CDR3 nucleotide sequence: TGTGCCACCAGTGACCGTGACCGGGGCTCCTACAATGAGCAGTTCTTC. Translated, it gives CATSDRDRGSYNEQFF.

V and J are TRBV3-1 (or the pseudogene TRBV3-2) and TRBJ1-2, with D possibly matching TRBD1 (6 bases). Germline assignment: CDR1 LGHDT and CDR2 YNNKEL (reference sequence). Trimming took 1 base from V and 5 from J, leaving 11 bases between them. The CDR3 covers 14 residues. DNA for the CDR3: TGTGCCAGCAGCCAAGTCAGGGGCGGTTATGGCTACACCTTC. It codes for CASSQVRGGYGYTF.

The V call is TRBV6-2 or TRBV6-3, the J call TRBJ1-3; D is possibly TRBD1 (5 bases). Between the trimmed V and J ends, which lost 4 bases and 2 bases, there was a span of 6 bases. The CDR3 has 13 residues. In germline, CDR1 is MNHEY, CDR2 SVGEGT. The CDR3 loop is CASSWGTGNTIYF. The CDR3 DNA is TGTGCCAGCAGTTGGGGCACTGGAAACACCATATATTTT.

The CDR3 is CASSPGLAPQTDTQYF. The CDR3 DNA sequence: TGTGCCAGCAGTCCGGGACTAGCGCCACAGACAGATACGCAGTATTTT. V usage is TRBV28 and J usage is TRBJ2-3, with 10 bases that match TRBD2. Trimming took 5 bases from V and 3 from J; bases not matched to a gene: 8. Germline values: CDR1 MDHEN, CDR2 SYDVKM. This CDR3 spans 16 amino acids.

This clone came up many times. As DNA, the CDR3 is TGTGCCAGCAGCTTACAGACTAGCGGTTACAATGAGCAGTTCTTC. Its protein is CASSLQTSGYNEQFF. This chain connects TRBV7-2 to TRBJ2-1; TRBD2 matches 9 bases. With 2 bases clipped from V and 4 bases from J, the junction kept 3 bases outside the gene matches. The V gene's germline CDR1 is SGHTA and CDR2 FQGNSA. There are 15 residues in the CDR3.

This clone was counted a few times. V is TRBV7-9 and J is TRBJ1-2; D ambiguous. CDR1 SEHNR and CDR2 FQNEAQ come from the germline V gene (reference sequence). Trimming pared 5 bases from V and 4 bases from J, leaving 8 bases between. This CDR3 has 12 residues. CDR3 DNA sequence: TGTGCCAGCAGCCAGGATCGCTATGGCTACACCTTC. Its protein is CASSQDRYGYTF.

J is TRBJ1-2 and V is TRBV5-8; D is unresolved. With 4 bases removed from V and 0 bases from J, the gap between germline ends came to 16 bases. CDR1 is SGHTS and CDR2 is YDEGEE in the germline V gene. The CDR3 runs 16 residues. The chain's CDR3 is CASSRGLGITNYGYTF. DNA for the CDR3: TGTGCCAGCAGCAGAGGGTTGGGGATCACTAACTATGGCTACACCTTC.

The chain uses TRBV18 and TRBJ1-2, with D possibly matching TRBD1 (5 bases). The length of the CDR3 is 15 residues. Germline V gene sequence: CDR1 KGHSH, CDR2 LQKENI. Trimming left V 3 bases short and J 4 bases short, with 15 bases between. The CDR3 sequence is CASSPDSPPGYGYTF. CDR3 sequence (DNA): TGTGCCAGCTCACCTGACAGCCCCCCGGGCTATGGCTACACCTTC.

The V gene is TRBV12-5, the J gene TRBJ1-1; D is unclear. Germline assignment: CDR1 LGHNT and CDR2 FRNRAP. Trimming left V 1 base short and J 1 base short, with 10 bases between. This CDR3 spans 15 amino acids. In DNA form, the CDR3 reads TGTGCTAGTGGTTTGGGACCAGGCGCGAACACTGAAGCTTTCTTT. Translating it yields CASGLGPGANTEAFF.

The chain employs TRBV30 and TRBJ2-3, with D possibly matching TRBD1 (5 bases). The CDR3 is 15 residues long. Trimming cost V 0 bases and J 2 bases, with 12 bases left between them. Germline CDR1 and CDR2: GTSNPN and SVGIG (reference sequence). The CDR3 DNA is TGTGCCTGGAGTGTAACAGGCTTACTCACAGATACGCAGTATTTT. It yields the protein CAWSVTGLLTDTQYF. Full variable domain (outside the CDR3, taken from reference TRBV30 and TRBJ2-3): SQTIHQWPATLVQPVGSPLSLECTVEGTSNPNLYWYRQAAGRGLQLLFYSVGIGQISSEVPQNLSASRPQDRQFILSSKKLLLSDSGFYLCAWSVTGLLTDTQYFGPGTRLTVL.

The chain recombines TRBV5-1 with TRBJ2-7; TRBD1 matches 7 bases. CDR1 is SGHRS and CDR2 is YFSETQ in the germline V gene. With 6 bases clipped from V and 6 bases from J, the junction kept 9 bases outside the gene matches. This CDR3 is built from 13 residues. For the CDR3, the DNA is TGCGCCAGCACCCACGCACAGGGGAGCGAGCAGTACTTC. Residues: CASTHAQGSEQYF.